The 26 T cell receptor beta chains below come from one sample, sequenced in a study of OX40 agonist ivuxolimab in advanced cancers. The data were produced by immunoSEQ multiplex PCR, yet TCRdb's version contains in-frame clones alone and is incomplete. The repertoire holds 60,000 or so clones, with roughly 84% as singletons. This material consisted of CD4+ or CD8+ T cells sorted from blood, taken in a trial of the OX40 agonist ivuxolimab. The receptors here all came from an adult with an advanced solid tumor such as melanoma, head and neck, liver or kidney cancer.

A single count supports this clone. This chain connects TRBV18 to TRBJ1-1; D is unresolved. The CDR3 covers 12 residues. The germline V and J ends were trimmed by 8 bases and 6 bases, with 13 bases remaining between them. Germline V gene lookup returns CDR1 KGHSH and CDR2 LQKENI. CDR3 region: CASGRGAPEAFF. CDR3 sequence (DNA): TGTGCCAGCGGGCGGGGAGCCCCTGAAGCTTTCTTT.

This chain uses TRBV19 with TRBJ2-5; D is unresolved. V gave up 3 bases and J gave up 2 bases, with 4 bases separating them. The CDR3 extends over 12 amino acids. CDR1 and CDR2 (germline): LNHDA, SQIVND (reference sequence). CDR3 sequence reads: CASSIRQETQYF. The DNA for the CDR3 is TGTGCCAGTAGTATCCGTCAAGAGACCCAGTACTTC.

The chain has TRBV2 and TRBJ1-2, with a tentative D call TRBD1 (5 bases). The CDR3 sequence is 13 residues long. V lost 6 bases and J 1 base, leaving 9 bases between the germline ends. CDR1 and CDR2 from the germline V gene are SNHLY and FYNNEI. The DNA for the CDR3 is TGTGCCAGCAGGGAGGACATTAACTATGGCTACACCTTC. It specifies CASREDINYGYTF. Using reference TRBV2 and TRBJ1-2 for the parts outside the CDR3, the full variable domain is EPEVTQTPSHQVTQMGQEVILRCVPISNHLYFYWYRQILGQKVEFLVSFYNNEISEKSEIFDDQFSVERPDGSNFTLKIRSTKLEDSAMYFCASREDINYGYTFGSGTRLTVV.

The chain is built from TRBV6-1 and TRBJ1-4; D perhaps matches TRBD1 (6 bases). The CDR3 consists of 14 residues. CDR1 and CDR2 from the germline V gene are MNHNS and SASEGT. Trimming took 6 bases from V and 8 from J, leaving 16 bases between them. CDR3 bases: TGTGCCAGCAGCTCCGGACAGACGCCCGAAAAACTGTTTTTT. Its translation is CASSSGQTPEKLFF.

The chain employs TRBV7-2 and TRBJ1-6; D possibly corresponds to TRBD1 (5 bases). The CDR3 sequence is 13 residues long. The germline V gene has CDR1 SGHTA and CDR2 FQGNSA. V was shortened by 7 bases and J by 17 bases, with 21 bases between the two germline ends. CDR3 nucleotide sequence: TGTGCCAGCACCCGAGAAGGGGCCCGTGGCTTCCACTTT. This translates into CASTREGARGFHF.

The V call is TRBV11-2, the J call TRBJ2-1; D is undetermined. V shed 1 base and J shed 10 bases, with 11 bases lying between them. This CDR3 region has 13 residues. Germline V gene sequence: CDR1 SGHAT, CDR2 FQNNGV. The CDR3 DNA reads TGTGCCAGCAGCTTAGCGAGAGAGTCGGAGCAGTTCTTC. It encodes CASSLARESEQFF.

This clone was seen only a few times. Here the CDR3 DNA reads TGTGCCAGCAGCCTCGACAGGCCTTTGAACACTGAAGCTTTCTTT. Protein: CASSLDRPLNTEAFF. The chain carries TRBV7-8 and TRBJ1-1, with D possibly TRBD1 on 6 matching bases. Deletions cut 5 bases from V and 0 bases from J, with 13 bases between. The germline V gene encodes CDR1 SGHVS and CDR2 FQNEAQ. The CDR3 consists of 15 residues.

This chain joins TRBV19 and TRBJ2-2; 8 bases agree with TRBD2. This CDR3 has 14 residues. Germline lookup yields CDR1 LNHDA and CDR2 SQIVND (reference sequence). After removal of 7 bases from V and 4 bases from J, the junction contained 5 bases not matched to a gene. The CDR3 DNA is TGTGCCAGTAACCCGGGAGGGGGCACCGGGGAGCTGTTTTTT. This codes for CASNPGGGTGELFF.

This clone appeared a single time. V usage is TRBV10-3 and J usage is TRBJ1-5; the match to TRBD1 covers 7 bases. Per the germline V gene, CDR1 is ENHRY and CDR2 is SYGVKD. V lost 6 bases and J lost 10; bases outside the gene matches: 12. This CDR3 has 14 amino acids. The CDR3 loop reads CAISVDRESSPQHF. For the CDR3, the DNA is TGTGCCATCAGCGTAGACAGGGAATCAAGTCCCCAGCATTTT.

The rearrangement links TRBV5-8 to TRBJ1-2; TRBD1 aligns across 9 bases. The V gene's germline CDR1 is SGHTS and CDR2 YDEGEE. Trimming cost V 4 bases and J 7 bases; bases outside gene matches: 14. CDR3 length: 16 residues. The CDR3 DNA is TGTGCCAGCAGCGTCGGGACAGGGCAAACTAAGATTGGCTACACCTTC. It codes for CASSVGTGQTKIGYTF.

The chain is built from TRBV7-3 and TRBJ1-3; D not resolved. CDR3 length equals 15 residues. Per the germline V gene, CDR1 is SGHTA and CDR2 is FQGTGA. V was cut by 2 bases and J by 0 bases, with 8 bases left in between. CDR3: CASSLGPSSGNTIYF. DNA of the CDR3: TGTGCCAGCAGCTTAGGGCCCAGCTCTGGAAACACCATATATTTT. The full variable domain, its missing parts supplied by reference TRBV7-3 and TRBJ1-3, is GAGVSQTPSNKVTEKGKYVELRCDPISGHTALYWYRQSLGQGPEFLIYFQGTGAADDSGLPNDRFFAVRPEGSVSTLKIQRTERGDSAVYLCASSLGPSSGNTIYFGEGSWLTVV.

As concerns this clone: The sample carries other DNA sequences with the same CDR3. V gene TRBV5-1 combines with J gene TRBJ2-3; D remains unclear. The CDR3 consists of 14 residues. Looked up from germline, CDR1 is SGHRS and CDR2 is YFSETQ. Trimming took 5 bases from V and 2 from J, leaving 12 bases between them. The CDR3 sequence is CASSLQSSTDTQYF. DNA of the CDR3: TGCGCCAGCAGTTTACAGAGTTCCACAGATACGCAGTATTTT.

This chain joins TRBV7-9 and TRBJ2-5, with no clear D. The CDR3 covers 12 residues. Germline V gene lookup returns CDR1 SEHNR and CDR2 FQNEAQ (reference sequence). Trimming left V 0 bases short and J 1 base short, with 0 bases between. As DNA, the CDR3 is TGTGCCAGCAGCTTAGCCCAAGAGACCCAGTACTTC. Translation: CASSLAQETQYF.

This clone appeared a single time. In DNA, the CDR3 is TGTGCCAGCAGTTTACGAGGGGAGCAGTACTTC. This encodes CASSLRGEQYF. The V gene is TRBV5-6, the J gene TRBJ2-7; a weak D match, TRBD2 (5 bases). Germline-derived CDR1 and CDR2 are SGHDT and YYEEEE. The CDR3 is 11 amino acids. V was clipped by 5 bases and J by 7 bases, with 10 bases between them.

J is TRBJ2-3 and V is TRBV6-6; no reliable D call. This CDR3 comprises 12 residues. The V and J ends lost 0 bases and 4 bases respectively, with 2 bases between them. Per germline, CDR1 MNHNY and CDR2 SVGAGI (reference sequence). The CDR3: CASSYSPDTQYF. The CDR3 DNA reads as TGTGCCAGCAGTTACTCCCCAGATACGCAGTATTTT.

The rearrangement joins TRBV18 to TRBJ2-7, with 9 bases fitting TRBD1. V gave up 2 bases and J gave up 3 bases; unmatched junction bases: 2. This CDR3 spans 14 amino acids. The germline V gene has CDR1 KGHSH and CDR2 LQKENI. DNA for the CDR3: TGTGCCAGCTCACCAGAGACAGGGGGCTACGAGCAGTACTTC. Amino acids: CASSPETGGYEQYF.

The DNA for the CDR3 is TGCGCCAGCAGCTTGGACGGGAGGGACAATGAGCAGTTCTTC. It is translated as CASSLDGRDNEQFF. The genes are TRBV5-1 and TRBJ2-1, with 8 nucleotides matching TRBD2. The CDR3 loop spans 14 amino acids. Germline lookup yields CDR1 SGHRS and CDR2 YFSETQ. The V segment lost 0 bases and the J segment 5 bases; nucleotides outside the gene matches: 1. Looking up the rest from reference TRBV5-1 and TRBJ2-1 gives the full variable domain: KAGVTQTPRYLIKTRGQQVTLSCSPISGHRSVSWYQQTPGQGLQFLFEYFSETQRNKGNFPGRFSGRQFSNSRSEMNVSTLELGDSALYLCASSLDGRDNEQFFGPGTRLTVL.

CDR3 in amino acids: CASSSAGTYEQYF. CDR3 sequence (DNA): TGTGCCAGCAGTTCCGCAGGGACCTACGAGCAGTACTTC. This chain uses TRBV27 with TRBJ2-7; the D gene is possibly TRBD1 (5 bases). The CDR3 consists of 13 residues. Germline V gene sequence: CDR1 MNHEY, CDR2 SMNVEV (reference sequence). Trimming took off 4 bases at V and 2 bases at J, with 9 bases between the two ends.

The V call is TRBV9, the J call TRBJ2-3; no firm D call. CDR3 size: 12 residues. The germline V gene has CDR1 SGDLS and CDR2 YYNGEE. V shed 3 bases and J shed 4 bases, with 6 bases lying between them. The CDR3 is CASSGLADTQYF. The CDR3 nucleotides read TGTGCCAGCAGCGGGCTAGCAGATACGCAGTATTTT.

This chain links TRBV19 with TRBJ1-1; D possibly corresponds to TRBD1 (5 bases). Trimming removed 4 bases from V and 3 bases from J, with 15 bases in between. Germline V gene lookup returns CDR1 LNHDA and CDR2 SQIVND (reference sequence). The CDR3 has 15 residues. CDR3 loop: CASSTLGVRDTEAFF. Written as DNA, the CDR3 is TGTGCCAGTAGTACCCTAGGGGTGAGGGACACTGAAGCTTTCTTT.

The chain employs TRBV6-1 and TRBJ2-2; unclear D gene. Trimming stripped 2 bases from V and 1 base from J, with 5 bases between. The length of the CDR3 is 14 residues. The germline V gene has CDR1 MNHNS and CDR2 SASEGT. Written as DNA, the CDR3 is TGTGCCAGCAGTGAAACCGGGAACACCGGGGAGCTGTTTTTT. Protein: CASSETGNTGELFF.

The chain is built from TRBV6-5 and TRBJ1-2; D not certain. The CDR3 has 14 residues. Looked up from germline, CDR1 is MNHEY and CDR2 is SVGAGI. Trimming removed 4 bases at V and 2 bases at J, with 11 bases between. CDR3 sequence reads: CASSSLVENYGYTF. The CDR3 DNA follows: TGTGCCAGCAGTTCCCTGGTCGAAAACTATGGCTACACCTTC.

The chain joins TRBV7-6 to TRBJ2-1; D is unresolved. The V gene lost 2 bases and the J gene lost 4 bases, with 9 bases spanning the gap. Germline lookup yields CDR1 SGHVS and CDR2 FNYEAQ. The CDR3 is 14 amino acids. CDR3 region: CASSLTQAYNEQFF. Here the CDR3 DNA reads TGTGCCAGCAGCTTAACCCAGGCTTACAATGAGCAGTTCTTC.

This clone appeared a few times. The rearrangement links TRBV6-6 to TRBJ2-1; 11 nucleotides line up with TRBD2. The CDR3 loop spans 13 amino acids. The ends lost 6 bases at V and 9 bases at J; junction bases unmatched: 4. Per germline, CDR1 MNHNY and CDR2 SVGAGI (reference sequence). The chain's CDR3 is CASSLLAGVEQFF. CDR3 nucleotide sequence: TGTGCCAGCAGCTTACTAGCGGGGGTTGAGCAGTTCTTC.

The chain combines TRBV6-1 with TRBJ2-7; 9 nucleotides line up with TRBD1. The CDR3 loop spans 16 amino acids. Germline loops: CDR1 MNHNS, CDR2 SASEGT. V was clipped by 4 bases and J by 2 bases; unmatched bases: 9. The CDR3 loop reads CASSGLTGGDPYEQYF. CDR3 in DNA: TGTGCCAGCAGTGGGTTGACAGGGGGGGACCCCTACGAGCAGTACTTC.

The chain employs TRBV6-1 and TRBJ1-2, with 11 positions matching TRBD1. J was trimmed by 5 bases and V by 2 bases; bases with no gene match: 4. The germline CDR1 and CDR2 sequences are MNHNS and SASEGT. CDR3 length: 15 amino acids. The CDR3, as DNA: TGTGCCAGCAGTGAAAGGGACAGGGGGTGGTATGGCTACACCTTC. Amino acids: CASSERDRGWYGYTF.